These 30 T cell receptor beta chains share one sample of origin, sequenced in a study of control samples from healthy donors and cancer patients. Sequenced by immunoSEQ multiplex PCR; TCRdb stores in-frame clones only, minus some. The table lists approximately 79,000 clones, 70% to 90% of them singletons, with over 5.5% in the top ten. Sequences were obtained from blood. The receptors were sampled from a man over 45 in good health.

V usage is TRBV30 and J usage is TRBJ2-6; D remains ambiguous. Germline V CDR1 and CDR2: GTSNPN, SVGIG (reference sequence). The CDR3 sequence is 14 residues long. V was shortened by 3 bases and J by 0 bases, with 6 bases between the two germline ends. The CDR3 here is CAWSPASGANVLTF. The CDR3 region has the DNA TGTGCCTGGAGCCCAGCCTCTGGGGCCAACGTCCTGACTTTC. Variable domain in full (rest from reference TRBV30 and TRBJ2-6): SQTIHQWPATLVQPVGSPLSLECTVEGTSNPNLYWYRQAAGRGLQLLFYSVGIGQISSEVPQNLSASRPQDRQFILSSKKLLLSDSGFYLCAWSPASGANVLTFGAGSRLTVL.

The chain uses TRBV4-1 and TRBJ1-3, with TRBD1 matching 7 bases. After removal of 4 bases from V and 3 bases from J, the junction contained 9 bases not matched to a gene. The CDR3 is made up of 16 amino acids. In germline, CDR1 is MGHRA, CDR2 YSYEKL. For the CDR3, the DNA is TGCGCCAGCAGCCGAGATATGACAGGGTTTGGAAACACCATATATTTT. Translating gives CASSRDMTGFGNTIYF.

This CDR3 is CSASGQVDEKLFF. The CDR3 DNA is TGCAGTGCTAGTGGACAGGTGGACGAAAAACTGTTTTTT. This rearrangement joins TRBV20-1 to TRBJ1-4, with 7 bases aligning to TRBD1. The CDR3 is 13 amino acids. The germline gives CDR1 DFQATT, CDR2 SNEGSKA (reference sequence). V trimming: 3 bases; J trimming: 8 bases; junction bases outside the gene matches: 6.

This sequence joins TRBV7-8 and TRBJ1-6, with D possibly being TRBD1 (5 bases). Germline lookup yields CDR1 SGHVS and CDR2 FQNEAQ. This CDR3 contains 15 residues. Trimming cost V 5 bases and J 10 bases, with 18 bases left between them. DNA of the CDR3: TGTGCCAGCAGCCCACCCACCCGGGGGGGATCACCCCTCCACTTT. It codes for CASSPPTRGGSPLHF.

The chain combines TRBV10-3 with TRBJ2-1; D is perhaps TRBD1 (6 bases). The CDR3 has 16 amino acids. Between the trimmed V and J ends, which lost 3 bases and 2 bases, there was a span of 14 bases. CDR1 and CDR2 (germline): ENHRY, SYGVKD. The chain's CDR3 is CAISDSSWGPYNEQFF. The DNA of the CDR3 is TGTGCCATCAGTGATTCTTCGTGGGGGCCCTACAATGAGCAGTTCTTC.

This clone appeared once. CDR3 sequence: CASSTSGNTGELFF. DNA for the CDR3: TGTGCCAGCAGCACTAGCGGGAACACCGGGGAGCTGTTTTTT. The chain recombines TRBV9 with TRBJ2-2; TRBD2 matches 8 bases. V was pared by 4 bases and J by 1 base, with 0 bases of the junction left unmatched. This CDR3 contains 14 residues. The germline V gene has CDR1 SGDLS and CDR2 YYNGEE.

The chain joins TRBV7-2 to TRBJ1-6, with 8 bases that match TRBD1. The ends lost 1 base at V and 5 bases at J; junction bases unmatched: 7. The CDR3 extends over 17 amino acids. The germline V gene has CDR1 SGHTA and CDR2 FQGNSA. The CDR3 loop is CASSLGSTTGDNSPLHF. The DNA for the CDR3 is TGTGCCAGCAGCTTAGGGTCCACGACAGGGGATAATTCACCCCTCCACTTT.

The chain carries TRBV5-6 and TRBJ2-7; 12 positions agree with TRBD1. The CDR3 runs 19 residues. Germline-derived CDR1 and CDR2 are SGHDT and YYEEEE. J lost 3 bases, V lost 4 bases, and 17 bases had no gene match. For the CDR3, the DNA is TGTGCCAGCAGCGGAGGGACAGGGGGCGCCTATTCGGTCGACTACGAGCAGTACTTC. The encoded protein is CASSGGTGGAYSVDYEQYF. The full variable domain, completed using reference TRBV5-6 and TRBJ2-7, is DAGVTQSPTHLIKTRGQQVTLRCSPKSGHDTVSWYQQALGQGPQFIFQYYEEEERQRGNFPDRFSGHQFPNYSSELNVNALLLGDSALYLCASSGGTGGAYSVDYEQYFGPGTRLTVT.

V usage is TRBV7-9 and J usage is TRBJ2-2; 7 nucleotides agree with TRBD1. Germline V gives CDR1 SEHNR, CDR2 FQNEAQ (reference sequence). The CDR3 sequence is 14 residues long. Trimming removed 11 bases from V and 6 bases from J; junction bases left unmatched: 12. The CDR3 sequence is CAGDRETSAGELFF. In nucleotides, the CDR3 is TGTGCCGGTGACAGGGAAACTTCTGCCGGGGAGCTGTTTTTT.

The chain uses TRBV11-2 and TRBJ1-3; D perhaps matches TRBD1 (6 bases). Germline V CDR1 and CDR2: SGHAT, FQNNGV. V shed 0 bases and J shed 0 bases, with 21 bases lying between them. This CDR3 is 20 amino acids long. CDR3 nucleotides: TGTGCCAGCAGCTTAGACCGTAGGGAGTACAGGGCGAGCTCTGGAAACACCATATATTTT. It yields the protein CASSLDRREYRASSGNTIYF.

The chain is built from TRBV7-2 and TRBJ2-1, with D possibly TRBD2 on 6 matching bases. CDR1 is SGHTA and CDR2 is FQGNSA in the germline V gene. The V and J ends lost 2 bases and 9 bases respectively, with 17 bases between them. There are 15 residues in the CDR3. The CDR3 region is CASSLKSSVESEQFF. The CDR3 nucleotides read TGTGCCAGCAGCTTAAAGTCTAGCGTTGAATCTGAGCAGTTCTTC.

The V call is TRBV6-5, the J call TRBJ1-3; D is perhaps TRBD1 (5 bases). Trimming pared 0 bases from V and 4 bases from J, leaving 7 bases between. Germline V gene lookup returns CDR1 MNHEY and CDR2 SVGAGI. CDR3 length equals 14 residues. The CDR3 loop is CASSYSNRGNTIYF. CDR3 DNA: TGTGCCAGCAGTTACTCGAACAGGGGAAACACCATATATTTT.

V gene TRBV30 combines with J gene TRBJ1-3, with D unresolved. CDR1 and CDR2 (germline): GTSNPN, SVGIG (reference sequence). V lost 4 bases, J lost 4 bases, and 11 bases lay in between. CDR3 length equals 13 residues. CDR3 region: CAWNSLLGNTIYF. CDR3 DNA: TGTGCCTGGAATTCCCTCCTGGGAAACACCATATATTTT.

J is TRBJ2-7 and V is TRBV20-1; D uncertain. The CDR3 has 11 amino acids. CDR1 and CDR2 (germline): DFQATT, SNEGSKA (reference sequence). V lost 4 bases, J lost 2 bases, and 6 bases lay in between. In DNA form, the CDR3 reads TGCAGTGCTAACGGTCCCTACGAGCAGTACTTC. This translates into CSANGPYEQYF.

The chain carries TRBV6-4 and TRBJ2-1; 7 bases are shared with TRBD1. V lost 5 bases, J lost 8 bases, and 9 bases stayed unmatched. CDR1 and CDR2 (germline): MRHNA, SNTAGT. This CDR3 has 14 amino acids. CDR3 residues: CASSPYDRADEQFF. The CDR3 coding sequence is TGTGCCAGCAGTCCCTACGACAGGGCTGATGAGCAGTTCTTC.

The rearrangement joins TRBV3-1 (or the pseudogene TRBV3-2) to TRBJ2-1; D remains unclear. CDR1 LGHDT and CDR2 YNNKEL come from the germline V gene (reference sequence). The CDR3 extends over 15 amino acids. V dropped 0 bases and J dropped 0 bases, with 6 bases sitting between them. Here the CDR3 reads CASSQDLGSYNEQFF. The CDR3 bases are TGTGCCAGCAGCCAAGATCTGGGCTCCTACAATGAGCAGTTCTTC.

This chain's CDR3 is CATAGTSGPGETQYF. The DNA of the CDR3 is TGTGCCACCGCGGGGACCTCGGGCCCGGGAGAGACCCAGTACTTC. This chain joins TRBV6-5 and TRBJ2-5, with D maybe TRBD2 (6 bases). The CDR3 extends over 15 amino acids. In germline, CDR1 is MNHEY, CDR2 SVGAGI. V lost 10 bases and J 4 bases, leaving 22 bases between the germline ends.

The rearrangement joins TRBV12-5 to TRBJ1-3; D is undetermined. Germline V gives CDR1 LGHNT, CDR2 FRNRAP. With 7 bases removed from V and 0 bases from J, the gap between germline ends came to 10 bases. CDR3 length: 14 amino acids. The CDR3 sequence: CASAPGLSGNTIYF. In DNA form, the CDR3 reads TGTGCTAGTGCCCCCGGTCTCTCTGGAAACACCATATATTTT.

This rearrangement joins TRBV9 to TRBJ2-3; TRBD2 matches at 11 bases. The CDR3 is 16 residues long. V lost 4 bases to trimming and J lost 2 bases; unmatched junction nucleotides: 6. In germline, CDR1 is SGDLS, CDR2 YYNGEE. The CDR3 nucleotides are TGTGCCAGCAGCACAGCTAGCGGGGGGATCACAGATACGCAGTATTTT. This encodes CASSTASGGITDTQYF. The complete variable domain, with remaining parts taken from reference TRBV9 and TRBJ2-3, reads DSGVTQTPKHLITATGQRVTLRCSPRSGDLSVYWYQQSLDQGLQFLIQYYNGEERAKGNILERFSAQQFPDLHSELNLSSLELGDSALYFCASSTASGGITDTQYFGPGTRLTVL.

The chain has TRBV11-2 and TRBJ1-5, with a weak D call TRBD1 (5 bases). V lost 1 base and J lost 6, with 10 bases in between. CDR1 and CDR2 (germline): SGHAT, FQNNGV. The CDR3 is 14 residues long. This CDR3 reads CASSLAARGQPQHF. Here the CDR3 DNA reads TGTGCCAGCAGCTTAGCCGCGAGGGGTCAGCCCCAGCATTTT.

This chain links TRBV6-1 with TRBJ1-2, with 12 bases identical to TRBD1. V lost 3 bases, J lost 8 bases, and 7 bases stayed unmatched. This CDR3 has 15 residues. Germline V gene sequence: CDR1 MNHNS, CDR2 SASEGT. CDR3 residues: CASSETGQGARGYTF. CDR3 sequence (DNA): TGTGCCAGCAGTGAGACGGGACAGGGGGCGAGGGGCTACACCTTC.

CDR3 residues: CASSAWDRGSSGNTIYF. Here the CDR3 DNA reads TGTGCCAGCAGCGCTTGGGACAGGGGTTCTTCTGGAAACACCATATATTTT. The chain uses TRBV21-1 and TRBJ1-3; the table gives TRBD1 as D, unverified against the DNA. TRBV21-1 is noted as a pseudogene. This CDR3 region has 17 residues.

This chain links TRBV27 with TRBJ1-6, with no clear D. This CDR3 comprises 12 residues. Trimming took 3 bases from V and 7 from J, leaving 4 bases between them. Germline-derived CDR1 and CDR2 are MNHEY and SMNVEV (reference sequence). As DNA, the CDR3 is TGTGCCAGCAGTTTCGAAAATTCACCCCTCCACTTT. It encodes CASSFENSPLHF.

This chain connects TRBV6-5 to TRBJ2-1; TRBD1 aligns across 7 bases. The CDR3 consists of 14 residues. CDR1 is MNHEY, CDR2 SVGAGI, per germline. Trimming at V came to 6 bases and at J to 8 bases, leaving 10 bases not matched to a gene. The CDR3 reads CASRDSLGTDEQFF. CDR3 nucleotide sequence: TGTGCCAGCAGAGACTCCCTCGGGACAGATGAGCAGTTCTTC.

The chain has TRBV6-1 and TRBJ1-1, with D unclear. The CDR3 runs to 14 residues. From germline, CDR1 is MNHNS and CDR2 SASEGT. Deletions cut 2 bases from V and 3 bases from J, with 10 bases between. The CDR3 loop is CASSERGLDTEAFF. CDR3 coding DNA: TGTGCCAGCAGTGAACGAGGGCTCGACACTGAAGCTTTCTTT.

This sequence joins TRBV6-5 and TRBJ2-2; D may be TRBD1 (6 bases). Trimming took off 6 bases at V and 1 base at J, with 9 bases between the two ends. There are 14 residues in the CDR3. Germline-derived CDR1 and CDR2 are MNHEY and SVGAGI. CDR3 nucleotides: TGTGCCAGCAGACTGGGACAGAACACCGGGGAGCTGTTTTTT. Its protein product is CASRLGQNTGELFF.

The chain is built from TRBV5-5 and TRBJ1-1; D gene ambiguous. CDR1 and CDR2 from the germline V gene are SGHKS and YYEKEE (reference sequence). Trimming pared 4 bases from V and 7 bases from J, leaving 14 bases between. CDR3 length: 13 residues. As DNA, the CDR3 is TGTGCCAGCAGCATTGAGGGTTGGAATGAAGCTTTCTTT. This codes for CASSIEGWNEAFF.

CDR3 sequence (DNA): TGTGCCAGCAGTTACCGGACAGGGTTGACAGATACGCAGTATTTT. Translating gives CASSYRTGLTDTQYF. The chain recombines TRBV6-5 with TRBJ2-3; 8 bases match TRBD1. V lost 2 bases, J lost 3 bases, and 4 bases stayed unmatched. Germline V gene lookup returns CDR1 MNHEY and CDR2 SVGAGI. The CDR3 sequence is 15 residues long.

The CDR3 bases are TGTGCCAGCAGCTTGTGGGTGGCCGGGGAGCTGTTTTTT. Translating gives CASSLWVAGELFF. The chain employs TRBV5-4 and TRBJ2-2; D call uncertain. The germline V gene has CDR1 SGHNT and CDR2 YYREEE (reference sequence). The CDR3 totals 13 residues. V gave up 1 base and J gave up 6 bases, with 7 bases separating them.

In this sample, this clone turned up a few times. The V call is TRBV3-1 (or the pseudogene TRBV3-2), the J call TRBJ2-2; the match to TRBD2 covers 7 bases. CDR3 length equals 16 residues. Germline CDR1 is LGHDT and CDR2 is YNNKEL (reference sequence). V gave up 2 bases and J gave up 2 bases; unmatched junction bases: 5. The CDR3 region has the DNA TGTGCCAGCAGCCAAAGGAAGCGGGGAAACACCGGGGAGCTGTTTTTT. Translated, it gives CASSQRKRGNTGELFF.